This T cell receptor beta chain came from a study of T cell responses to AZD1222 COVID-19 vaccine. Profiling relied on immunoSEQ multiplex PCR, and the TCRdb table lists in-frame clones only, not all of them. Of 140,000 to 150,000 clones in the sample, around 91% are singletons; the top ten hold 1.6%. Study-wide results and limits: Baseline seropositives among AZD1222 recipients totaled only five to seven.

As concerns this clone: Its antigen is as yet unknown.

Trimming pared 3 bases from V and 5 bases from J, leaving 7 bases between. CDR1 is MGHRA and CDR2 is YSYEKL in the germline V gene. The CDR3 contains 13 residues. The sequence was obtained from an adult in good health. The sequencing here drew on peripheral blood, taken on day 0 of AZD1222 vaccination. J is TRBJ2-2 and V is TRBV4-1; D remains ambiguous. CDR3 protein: CASSHLGTGELFF. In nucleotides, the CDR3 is TGCGCCAGCAGCCATTTGGGAACCGGGGAGCTGTTTTTT.